This T cell receptor beta chain was identified during a study of beta chain features in type 1 diabetes. Study findings and constraints: Moderately but significantly shorter TCRB CDR3s were found in Type 1 diabetes patients in all four CD4+ subsets. PCR might favor shorter templates, but any such skew would affect patients and controls equally.

CD4+ naive, central memory, regulatory and stem cell-like memory cells were sorted via CD45RO/CCR7/CD25/CD127/CD95/CD27. Of the isolated RNA, all was reverse transcribed, and so the sequenced material was expressed TCRB transcripts. The assay was immunoSEQ multiplex PCR, and TCRdb's table has in-frame clones only and misses some. The sample has around 650,000 clones; 9.5% to 15% are singletons. Germline-derived CDR1 and CDR2 are SGHVS and FNYEAQ. The CDR3 contains 14 residues. With 5 bases removed from V and 0 bases from J, the gap between germline ends came to 11 bases. As for this clone: The antigen remains unidentified.

The sample consisted of naive CD4+ T cells from blood. The V and J genes are TRBV7-6 and TRBJ2-7; D ambiguous. This TCR was recovered from a man aged 30 to 39 with type 1 diabetes. The CDR3 reads CASSATPSSYEQYF. CDR3 bases: TGTGCCAGCAGCGCCACGCCGTCCTCCTACGAGCAGTACTTC.